The 11 T cell receptor beta chains given below trace back to one sample, sequenced in a study of metastatic and nonmetastatic thyroid tumors. TCRdb reprocessed the PCR reads via MiXCR. The sample gives around 34,000 clones, about 16% of which show up once; 3% to 4% is in the top ten. All patients reached thyroid surgery having received no treatment beforehand. The specimen sequenced was blood. These receptors were obtained from a female donor with papillary thyroid cancer or a benign thyroid nodule (not recorded which). Some clones in this sample may be carry-over from other donors' samples.

In this sample, this clone turned up many times. The rearrangement uses TRBV5-1 and TRBJ2-6, with TRBD1 matching over 7 bases. V lost 4 bases and J lost 0; bases outside the gene matches: 13. The CDR3 sequence is 19 residues long. In germline, CDR1 is SGHRS, CDR2 YFSETQ. The CDR3 region has the DNA TGCGCCAGCAGCACAATAGGGGGCGCCACCTTCTCTGGGGCCAACGTCCTGACTTTC. As protein: CASSTIGGATFSGANVLTF. The variable domain in full, with the rest retrieved from reference TRBV5-1 and TRBJ2-6, is KAGVTQTPRYLIKTRGQQVTLSCSPISGHRSVSWYQQTPGQGLQFLFEYFSETQRNKGNFPGRFSGRQFSNSRSEMNVSTLELGDSALYLCASSTIGGATFSGANVLTFGAGSRLTVL.

J is TRBJ2-7 and V is TRBV12-3 or TRBV12-4, with D hard to call. The CDR3 covers 12 residues. Trimming removed 3 bases from V and 5 bases from J, with 8 bases in between. CDR3 sequence (DNA): TGTGCCAGCAGTTTCCGTCGCAACGAGCAGTACTTC. Translating it yields CASSFRRNEQYF.

This clone was seen repeatedly, ten times or more. The chain carries TRBV28 and TRBJ2-7; tentative D call: TRBD1 (6 bases). V gave up 3 bases and J gave up 7 bases, with 16 bases separating them. This CDR3 spans 14 amino acids. Germline CDR1 is MDHEN and CDR2 is SYDVKM. Written as DNA, the CDR3 is TGTGCCAGCAGTTTCCTACAGGGATTGAGGGAGCAGTACTTC. This encodes CASSFLQGLREQYF. Full variable domain (rest looked up from reference TRBV28 and TRBJ2-7): DVKVTQSSRYLVKRTGEKVFLECVQDMDHENMFWYRQDPGLGLRLIYFSYDVKMKEKGDIPEGYSVSREKKERFSLILESASTNQTSMYLCASSFLQGLREQYFGPGTRLTVT.

This clone was observed at least ten times. This chain links TRBV27 with TRBJ2-4; a possible D gene is TRBD1 (6 bases). Germline values: CDR1 MNHEY, CDR2 SMNVEV (reference sequence). The CDR3 is 18 amino acids. Trimming took 3 bases from V and 1 from J, leaving 19 bases between them. The CDR3 DNA reads TGTGCCAGCAGTTTTTGGGGGCGAGAAGGACGTGCCAAAAACATTCAGTACTTC. Translation gives CASSFWGREGRAKNIQYF.

At least ten counts were recorded for this clone. V and J are TRBV19 and TRBJ1-5, with D possibly matching TRBD1 (6 bases). The V end lost 8 bases, the J end lost 0 bases, and 14 bases lay between the germline ends. Germline V gene lookup returns CDR1 LNHDA and CDR2 SQIVND (reference sequence). The CDR3 covers 15 residues. CDR3 loop: CASARGQFSNQPQHF. DNA for the CDR3: TGTGCCAGTGCCCGAGGACAGTTTAGCAATCAGCCCCAGCATTTT. The full variable domain, completed using reference TRBV19 and TRBJ1-5, is DGGITQSPKYLFRKEGQNVTLSCEQNLNHDAMYWYRQDPGQGLRLIYYSQIVNDFQKGDIAEGYSVSREKKESFPLTVTSAQKNPTAFYLCASARGQFSNQPQHFGDGTRLSIL.

In this sample, this clone turned up many times. The genes are TRBV6-2 or TRBV6-3 and TRBJ1-5, with D hard to call. Germline values: CDR1 MNHEY, CDR2 SVGEGT. This CDR3 comprises 14 residues. Trimming took off 6 bases at V and 2 bases at J, with 11 bases between the two ends. CDR3 DNA sequence: TGTGCCAGCAGCGCCTCCTTTGGCAATCAGCCCCAGCATTTT. This encodes CASSASFGNQPQHF.

This clone was found many times. CDR3: CSASSGTSAAVQYF. The CDR3 nucleotides are TGCAGTGCCTCATCCGGGACTAGCGCGGCTGTGCAGTACTTC. The chain has TRBV20-1 and TRBJ2-7; 10 positions match TRBD2. J was trimmed by 9 bases and V by 6 bases; bases with no gene match: 14. Germline lookup yields CDR1 DFQATT and CDR2 SNEGSKA (reference sequence). The CDR3 covers 14 residues.

This clone has ten or more counts. This sequence joins TRBV28 and TRBJ1-5, with D maybe TRBD1 (6 bases). Trimming stripped 4 bases from V and 6 bases from J, with 16 bases between. The CDR3 totals 15 residues. Germline V gene sequence: CDR1 MDHEN, CDR2 SYDVKM. The CDR3 is CASSSSQGFIQPQHF. The CDR3 nucleotides read TGTGCCAGCAGTTCGTCACAGGGTTTTATTCAGCCCCAGCATTTT.

The gene calls are TRBV10-3 and TRBJ1-2; 9 bases are shared with TRBD1. The germline gives CDR1 ENHRY, CDR2 SYGVKD. The trim removed 5 bases at V and 7 bases at J, leaving 5 bases unmatched. The CDR3 runs to 13 residues. CDR3 amino acids: CAISPGTGFGYTF. The CDR3 nucleotides are TGTGCCATCAGTCCCGGGACAGGGTTTGGCTACACCTTC.

Only a few counts were recorded for this clone. The CDR3 region has the DNA TGTGCCTCTACGCGGGGTCTTGGTGAAAAACTGTTTTTT. Its protein product is CASTRGLGEKLFF. The V and J genes are TRBV15 and TRBJ1-4; D remains ambiguous. The ends were cut back, 11 bases at V and 7 bases at J, with 17 bases in the middle. Per the germline V gene, CDR1 is LNHNV and CDR2 is YYDKDF (reference sequence). The CDR3 is 13 residues long.

The chain links TRBV7-6 to TRBJ2-7; the match to TRBD2 covers 9 bases. This CDR3 contains 15 residues. Losses at the gene ends were 5 bases for V and 1 base for J; bases not matched to a gene: 6. Germline CDR1 reads SGHVS; CDR2 reads FNYEAQ. CDR3 bases: TGTGCCAGCAGCGCCGGGACTAGCTCTTCCTACGAGCAGTACTTC. It codes for CASSAGTSSSYEQYF. Supplemented by reference TRBV7-6 and TRBJ2-7, the full variable domain reads GAGVSQSPRYKVTKRGQDVALRCDPISGHVSLYWYRQALGQGPEFLTYFNYEAQQDKSGLPNDRFSAERPEGSISTLTIQRTEQRDSAMYRCASSAGTSSSYEQYFGPGTRLTVT.